This T cell receptor beta chain was sequenced in a study of blood T cell repertoires in COVID-19 (dated by TCRdb to 2020 to 2021). With regard to the full study: Samples covering the acute and convalescent phases of COVID-19 were provided by collaborators in the United States, Italy and Spain. Where available, HLA class I and class II types were taken from metadata supplied by the sample provider and were not determined by assay-based typing. Nearly every sample came with metadata listing a de-identified subject ID, COVID-19 status, age in years and sex. The material from the prospective study consisted of cDNA or gDNA derived from T cells, B-cell-depleted T cells, or PBMCs. The repertoires were released in a freely available public database intended as a resource for research on the immune response to SARS-CoV-2. Samples came from the ongoing ImmuneRACE study (first 160 participants) plus 1,254 subjects from 6 global collaborators. Deeply sampled blood TCRbeta repertoires from subjects exposed to, actively infected with, or recovered from COVID-19 were included in the dataset.

The immunoSEQ Assay, a bias-controlled multiplex PCR, was used to amplify TCRbeta CDR3 regions from genomic DNA. In the original analysis: The number of nucleated cells in each sample was estimated by amplification of reference gene primers within the assay. To quantify the absolute abundance of each unique TCRbeta CDR3 rearrangement, sequence reads were collapsed and filtered. Productive Simpson clonality was computed per sample as the square root of Simpson's diversity index over productive rearrangements. TCRdb's version of the immuneACCESS table is confined to in-frame rearrangements and falls short of the full clone set. An unresolved V gene accounts for under half of the shortfall where checked; the remainder is of unknown origin. V, J and clone size reflect that table, while D and trimming were determined from the DNA. The sample contains about 300,000 clones, around nine tenths of them found a single time. The top ten clones comprise approximately 2.4% of the sample.

Participants in the prospective study were aged roughly 18 to 100 years, lived in 20 to 30 United States geographic areas, and enrolled through a virtual design. In the prospective study, cohorts were assigned on the basis of participant-reported clinical history obtained from a screening survey and a study questionnaire. Recovered participants in ImmuneRACE Cohort 3 were defined as having two consecutive negative NP/OP PCR tests, clearance from a healthcare professional, or resolution of symptoms. In the prospective study, whole blood, serum and a nasopharyngeal or oropharyngeal swab were collected from each participant by mobile phlebotomists. Prospective study participants could optionally give additional blood draws and questionnaires over an approximately 2-month period. Before DNA extraction, prospective study blood samples were shipped either frozen or at room temperature. To note about this clone: The specificity of this receptor is unknown. Base qualities are not recorded, but no much larger clone differs from it by a single base.

Findings and caveats that apply to the study as a whole: How much clinical and demographic metadata was included differed by source and by participant, and the metadata was provided uncurated.

Sequencing used PBMCs or T cells enriched from blood (not recorded which). This receptor was taken from a woman aged 18-29 years who had recovered from COVID-19.

The CDR3 region: CASSFLGRNTEAFF. The DNA sequence is as follows: TGTGCCAGCAGCTTTCTGGGGAGGAACACTGAAGCTTTCTTT. The receptor chain draws on TRBV7-2 and TRBJ1-1, with an unclear D gene assignment. The CDR3 goes from the cysteine to the phenylalanine over 14 residues. Of all the DNA, just the CDR3 is kept, 42 bases in frame from base 1. CDR1 and CDR2 are read off the germline V gene as SGHTA and FQGNSA. V was cut back by 3 bases and J by 1 base, leaving a gap of 9 bases between them.